These T cell receptor beta chains were read from a single sample in a study of response to subunit inactivated influenza vaccine. MiXCR, applied by TCRdb to the RT-PCR reads, yields one record per CDR3 protein. The sample shows around 650,000 distinct CDR3 sequences, about 15% of them seen only once. Sample: PBMCs from blood, taken less than 13 days after vaccination. The source is a man aged 50-60 years who received an inactivated influenza vaccine. Both conserved end residues are part of each CDR3. D genes are given only for firm matches. Only some rows state a clone size, as once, few, many or a class for expanded clones.

d_call	j_call	v_call	clone_size	cdr3_aa	cdr3_nt
NA	TRBJ2-3	TRBV28	NA	CASSPRAVVTQYF	TGTGCCAGCAGTCCTCGGGCCGTTGTTACGCAGTATTTT
NA	TRBJ1-1	TRBV29-1	few	CSVDGVQDPWNTEAFF	TGCAGCGTTGATGGGGTCCAGGACCCTTGGAACACTGAAGCTTTCTTT
TRBD2	TRBJ2-1	TRBV7-2	few	CASGLAAYNEQFF	TGTGCCAGTGGACTAGCGGCTTACAATGAGCAGTTCTTC
NA	TRBJ1-2	TRBV6-1	NA	CDSSDWLELPENYGYTF	TGTGACAGCAGTGATTGGTTGGAGCTCCCCGAAAACTATGGCTACACCTTC
NA	TRBJ1-1	TRBV6-1	NA	CASSPGAWGAEAFF	TGTGCCAGCAGCCCTGGCGCCTGGGGGGCTGAAGCTTTCTTT
NA	TRBJ2-7	TRBV30	NA	CAWSSGQNYEQYF	TGTGCCTGGAGTTCAGGGCAAAACTACGAGCAGTACTTC
NA	TRBJ2-5	TRBV7-9	few	CASSPWSPETQYF	TGTGCCAGCAGTCCTTGGAGCCCCGAGACCCAGTACTTC
NA	TRBJ1-1	TRBV18	many	CASSLTGTEAFF	TGTGCCAGCTCCTTAACAGGGACTGAAGCTTTCTTT
NA	TRBJ1-4	TRBV4-2	few	CASSQPDRSNEKLFF	TGTGCCAGCAGCCAGCCCGACAGGAGTAATGAAAAACTGTTTTTT
NA	TRBJ2-7	TRBV5-1	many	CASSLEEQGLHYEQYF	TGCGCCAGCAGCTTGGAGGAGCAGGGTCTTCACTACGAGCAGTACTTC
TRBD1	TRBJ2-3	TRBV24-1	NA	CATSDLYAATGGTDTQYF	TGTGCCACCAGTGATTTGTATGCGGCGACAGGGGGCACAGATACGCAGTATTTT
TRBD1	TRBJ1-6	TRBV20-1	few	CSARSDRGNSPLHF	TGCAGTGCTAGAAGTGACAGGGGTAATTCACCCCTCCACTTT
TRBD1	TRBJ1-1	TRBV20-1	few	CSAGGQGDTEAFF	TGCAGTGCTGGGGGACAGGGAGACACTGAAGCTTTCTTT
TRBD2	TRBJ2-5	TRBV20-1	few	CSARSTTSGRETQYF	TGCAGTGCTAGATCAACGACTAGCGGGCGAGAGACCCAGTACTTC
NA	TRBJ2-5	TRBV29-1	NA	CSVEDPETQYF	TGCAGCGTTGAAGATCCGGAGACCCAGTACTTC
TRBD2	TRBJ2-3	TRBV7-3	few	CASSLRGPRTSGSGDTQYF	TGTGCCAGCAGCTTACGGGGACCGAGGACTAGCGGGAGTGGAGATACGCAGTATTTT
TRBD1	TRBJ1-6	TRBV12-3/TRBV12-4	many	CASSRSGGYNSPLHF	TGTGCCAGCAGCCGATCAGGGGGCTATAATTCACCCCTCCACTTT
NA	TRBJ2-2	TRBV10-2	NA	CASTGSRFPGELFF	TGCGCCAGCACTGGATCACGATTCCCCGGGGAGCTGTTTTTT
NA	TRBJ2-7	TRBV11-2	many	CASSLPDDHYEQYF	TGTGCCAGCAGCCTGCCGGACGACCACTACGAGCAGTACTTC
NA	TRBJ1-2	TRBV20-1	few	CSARDRLVPMLGYTF	TGCAGTGCTAGAGATCGCCTGGTGCCGATGTTGGGCTACACCTTC
NA	TRBJ2-5	TRBV29-1	many	CSVEKTDPRTQYF	TGCAGCGTCGAAAAGACAGACCCTAGGACCCAGTACTTC
TRBD2	TRBJ2-1	TRBV10-3	NA	CAISALAVSYNEQFF	TGTGCCATCAGTGCCCTAGCGGTCTCCTACAATGAGCAGTTCTTC
TRBD2	TRBJ2-5	TRBV7-9	few	CASSSPLGLAGETQYF	TGTGCCAGCAGCTCCCCCTTAGGACTAGCGGGGGAGACCCAGTACTTC
TRBD2	TRBJ2-3	TRBV5-1	NA	CASSRGLAGGVTDTQYF	TGCGCCAGCAGCCGGGGACTAGCGGGGGGCGTCACAGATACGCAGTATTTT
NA	TRBJ2-7	TRBV29-1	few	CSVVGGVNEQYF	TGCAGCGTTGTGGGGGGAGTGAATGAGCAGTACTTC
NA	TRBJ1-1	TRBV3-1	few	CASSQAGGYMAFF	TGTGCCAGCAGCCAAGCAGGAGGGTATATGGCTTTCTTT
NA	TRBJ2-5	TRBV5-4	few	CASSSSGWGETQYF	TGTGCCAGCAGCTCTTCGGGGTGGGGAGAGACCCAGTACTTC
NA	TRBJ2-1	TRBV6-2/TRBV6-3	many	CASRLQTSHEQFF	TGTGCCAGCAGGCTTCAGACTAGTCATGAGCAGTTCTTC
NA	TRBJ2-7	TRBV28	many	CASRTSYEQYF	TGTGCCAGCAGAACAAGCTACGAGCAGTACTTC
TRBD2	TRBJ2-1	TRBV12-3/TRBV12-4	NA	CTISCGPVGGRIPYNEQFF	TGTACCATCAGTTGTGGGCCTGTCGGCGGGAGGATACCCTACAATGAGCAGTTCTTC
TRBD1	TRBJ1-6	TRBV5-5	few	CASSAGQGPYNSPLHF	TGTGCCAGCAGCGCCGGACAGGGGCCCTATAATTCACCCCTCCACTTT
TRBD2	TRBJ2-5	TRBV29-1	many	CSTISGRRETQYF	TGCAGCACTATTAGCGGGAGAAGGGAGACCCAGTACTTC
TRBD2	TRBJ2-2	TRBV5-1	NA	CASSFQRGADTGELFF	TGCGCCAGCAGCTTTCAGCGGGGGGCGGACACCGGGGAGCTGTTTTTT
TRBD1	TRBJ1-2	TRBV20-1	many	CSASRGRGRNNGYTF	TGCAGTGCTAGTCGGGGCAGGGGGCGGAATAATGGCTACACCTTC
NA	TRBJ2-3	TRBV28	NA	CASSLSPSTSTDTQYF	TGTGCCAGCAGTTTATCTCCTAGCACTAGCACAGATACGCAGTATTTT
TRBD2	TRBJ2-3	TRBV29-1	many	CSASGAQKDTQYF	TGCAGCGCTAGCGGGGCGCAGAAAGATACGCAGTATTTT
NA	TRBJ2-7	TRBV27	NA	CASSLGQGIHEQYF	TGTGCCAGCAGTTTGGGGCAGGGGATACACGAGCAGTACTTC
NA	TRBJ2-7	TRBV15	NA	CATSRGPWDGGSHEQYF	TGTGCCACCAGCAGAGGCCCTTGGGACGGTGGGTCCCACGAGCAGTACTTC
TRBD1	TRBJ1-6	TRBV4-3	NA	CASSQVLWGQGAISPLHF	TGCGCCAGCAGCCAAGTTTTGTGGGGACAGGGGGCTATTTCACCCCTCCACTTT
TRBD2	TRBJ2-3	TRBV3-1	NA	CASSQDYARVAGNGTDTQYF	TGTGCCAGCAGCCAAGATTACGCGAGGGTAGCGGGGAATGGCACAGATACGCAGTATTTT
NA	TRBJ2-4	TRBV12-3/TRBV12-4	NA	CASSLGRLQNIQYF	TGTGCCAGCAGTCTGGGACGGCTGCAAAACATTCAGTACTTC
NA	TRBJ1-6	TRBV3-1	NA	CASSRRAPNSPLHF	TGTGCCAGCAGCCGCCGGGCCCCTAATTCACCCCTCCACTTT
TRBD1	TRBJ1-1	TRBV6-1	few	CASSTAPGQETEAFF	TGTGCCAGCAGTACGGCACCGGGACAGGAAACTGAAGCTTTCTTT
TRBD1	TRBJ2-7	TRBV27	few	CASSLYRGHPYEQYF	TGTGCCAGCAGTTTATACAGGGGGCACCCCTACGAGCAGTACTTC
TRBD2	TRBJ2-1	TRBV11-1	NA	CASNDIISPAGVLYNEQFF	TGTGCCAGCAATGATATTATTAGCCCAGCGGGAGTTTTGTACAATGAGCAGTTCTTC
NA	TRBJ2-1	TRBV5-5	few	CASSAQANYEQFF	TGTGCCAGCAGCGCTCAAGCGAATTATGAGCAGTTCTTC
NA	TRBJ1-1	TRBV27	many	CASSSHAGGYTEAFF	TGTGCCAGCAGTTCCCACGCGGGGGGTTATACTGAAGCTTTCTTT
TRBD1	TRBJ1-2	TRBV30	few	CAWSVGTASNYGYTF	TGTGCCTGGAGTGTGGGGACAGCATCTAACTATGGCTACACCTTC
TRBD2	TRBJ2-1	TRBV7-3	few	CASSSHHGLVKGNEQFF	TGTGCCAGCAGCTCCCATCACGGACTAGTTAAAGGGAATGAGCAGTTCTTC
NA	TRBJ1-1	TRBV29-1	few	CSVVVLGATTEAFF	TGCAGCGTTGTCGTCTTGGGGGCGACCACTGAAGCTTTCTTT
NA	TRBJ2-5	TRBV14	few	CASSQFAWDTQETQYF	TGTGCCAGCAGCCAATTCGCCTGGGACACACAAGAGACCCAGTACTTC
TRBD1	TRBJ1-2	TRBV29-1	few	CSVDEGGGRYTF	TGCAGCGTTGATGAAGGGGGCGGTCGATACACCTTC